This is a list of T cell receptor beta chains from one sample in a study of cytomegalovirus exposure and HLA in healthy donors. Libraries were prepared by immunoSEQ multiplex PCR; TCRdb keeps only in-frame clonotypes and omits some of them. The data hold roughly 130,000 clones, with approximately 8.8% observed a single time. The sample comprised PBMCs. Receptors originate from a man aged 35-49 years in good health and CMV-seronegative. The CDR3 runs from the conserved cysteine through the conserved F or W. D genes are given only for firm matches. Size tells how often a clone was seen (once, few, many) or the class of an expanded clone, and some rows leave it out.

V,size,D,J,CDR3,DNA
TRBV4-2,NA,TRBD1,TRBJ2-3,CASSQTGETDTQYF,TGTGCCAGCAGCCAAACAGGGGAGACAGATACGCAGTATTTT
TRBV12-2,few,NA,TRBJ2-5,CASRPGLRQETQYF,TGTGCAAGTCGCCCAGGACTACGACAAGAGACCCAGTACTTC
TRBV7-2,NA,TRBD2,TRBJ2-2,CASSWGLAGGGGGELFF,TGTGCCAGCAGCTGGGGACTAGCGGGGGGCGGAGGGGGGGAGCTGTTTTTT
TRBV4-1,NA,TRBD2,TRBJ2-1,CASSQALAGVLHEQFF,TGCGCCAGCAGCCAAGCGCTAGCGGGGGTCTTGCATGAGCAGTTCTTC
TRBV30,few,NA,TRBJ1-2,CAWTAGDGYTF,TGTGCCTGGACGGCAGGGGACGGCTACACCTTC
TRBV11-1,NA,TRBD1,TRBJ1-2,CASSFSGGGYGYTF,TGTGCCAGCAGCTTCTCAGGGGGCGGCTATGGCTACACCTTC
TRBV29-1,NA,NA,TRBJ2-1,CSGGRLNEQFF,TGCAGCGGGGGGCGTTTGAATGAGCAGTTCTTC
TRBV5-6,NA,NA,TRBJ1-5,CASSLVRSNQPQHF,TGTGCCAGCAGCTTGGTGAGAAGCAATCAGCCCCAGCATTTT
TRBV7-7,NA,TRBD2,TRBJ2-2,CASSLGGGPNTGELFF,TGTGCCAGCAGCTTGGGCGGGGGGCCGAACACCGGGGAGCTGTTTTTT
TRBV4-1,few,TRBD2,TRBJ2-1,CASSPLAGGEDEQFF,TGCGCCAGCAGCCCCCTAGCGGGGGGGGAGGATGAGCAGTTCTTC
TRBV4-1,NA,NA,TRBJ2-7,CASSQGPQGRVSEQYF,TGCGCCAGCAGCCAAGGCCCCCAGGGGAGGGTATCCGAGCAGTACTTC
TRBV7-3,few,NA,TRBJ2-3,CASGGASHFTDTQYF,TGTGCCAGCGGCGGGGCTAGTCACTTCACAGATACGCAGTATTTT
TRBV2,NA,NA,TRBJ2-5,CASGSGAGQETQYF,TGTGCCAGCGGCAGTGGTGCGGGCCAAGAGACCCAGTACTTC
TRBV9,NA,NA,TRBJ1-4,CASSLSVGGNEKLFF,TGTGCCAGCAGCCTGAGTGTGGGGGGGAATGAAAAACTGTTTTTT
TRBV7-9,few,TRBD1,TRBJ1-4,CASSLGTGDEKLFF,TGTGCCAGCAGCTTAGGGACAGGGGATGAAAAACTGTTTTTT
TRBV4-3,NA,NA,TRBJ2-2,CASSQRGLNTGELFF,TGCGCCAGCAGTCAAAGGGGTTTGAACACCGGGGAGCTGTTTTTT
TRBV5-6,NA,TRBD2,TRBJ2-5,CASSRPGSGVGETQYF,TGTGCCAGCAGCCGGCCGGGTAGCGGGGTCGGAGAGACCCAGTACTTC
TRBV9,NA,NA,TRBJ2-5,CASSVVPKETQYF,TGTGCCAGCAGCGTAGTCCCCAAAGAGACCCAGTACTTC
TRBV5-1,few,NA,TRBJ2-2,CASKAGDGGELFF,TGCGCCAGCAAGGCAGGGGACGGCGGGGAGCTGTTTTTT
TRBV19,few,NA,TRBJ1-5,CASSIRERGQPQHF,TGTGCCAGTAGTATTAGGGAAAGAGGGCAGCCCCAGCATTTT
TRBV30,few,TRBD1,TRBJ1-2,CAAGRGSNYGYTF,TGTGCCGCCGGCAGGGGGAGTAACTATGGCTACACCTTC
TRBV7-8,NA,TRBD1,TRBJ1-5,CASSPRGVEGNQPQHF,TGTGCCAGCAGCCCCAGGGGGGTCGAGGGGAATCAGCCCCAGCATTTT